Below are 27 T cell receptor beta chains sequenced from a single sample in a study of OX40 agonist ivuxolimab in advanced cancers. Assay used: immunoSEQ multiplex PCR; TCRdb lists only in-frame clones, some missing. The sample consists of under 80,000 clones, 85% to 90% of them appearing once. This sample comprised CD4+ or CD8+ T cells sorted from blood, obtained in a trial of the OX40 agonist ivuxolimab. These receptors came from an adult with an advanced solid tumor such as melanoma, head and neck, liver or kidney cancer.

This chain uses TRBV19 with TRBJ1-1, with 7 bases matching TRBD1. The V gene end was trimmed by 5 bases and the J gene end by 1 base; junction bases not matched to a gene: 7. Germline values: CDR1 LNHDA, CDR2 SQIVND (reference sequence). This CDR3 comprises 15 residues. CDR3 nucleotide sequence: TGTGCCAGTAGTCTCGCGACAGGGTGGAACACTGAAGCTTTCTTT. Translated: CASSLATGWNTEAFF.

The chain uses TRBV10-3 and TRBJ2-2; no firm D call. V lost 6 bases and J 7 bases, leaving 15 bases between the germline ends. The CDR3 is 14 residues long. Germline V CDR1 and CDR2: ENHRY, SYGVKD. CDR3 amino acids: CAIRNPPVIGELFF. CDR3 nucleotide sequence: TGTGCCATCAGGAATCCCCCTGTAATCGGGGAGCTGTTTTTT.

This chain uses TRBV5-5 with TRBJ1-4, with D unclear. Germline lookup yields CDR1 SGHKS and CDR2 YYEKEE (reference sequence). This CDR3 comprises 18 residues. Trimming left V 0 bases short and J 0 bases short, with 15 bases between. This CDR3 is CASSLEDQTATTNEKLFF. For the CDR3, the DNA is TGTGCCAGCAGCTTGGAGGACCAAACTGCGACAACTAATGAAAAACTGTTTTTT.

The rearrangement joins TRBV9 to TRBJ2-2, with unresolved D. Germline-derived CDR1 and CDR2 are SGDLS and YYNGEE. Trimming cost V 0 bases and J 4 bases, with 7 bases left between them. The CDR3 covers 14 residues. CDR3 region: CASSVAAVTGELFF. The CDR3 DNA is TGTGCCAGCAGCGTAGCGGCGGTCACCGGGGAGCTGTTTTTT.

The V gene is TRBV5-6, the J gene TRBJ2-5; weak D call: TRBD2 (5 bases). Trimming cost V 4 bases and J 5 bases, with 9 bases left between them. This CDR3 has 12 residues. Germline assignment: CDR1 SGHDT and CDR2 YYEEEE. CDR3 sequence reads: CASSATGETQYF. As DNA, the CDR3 is TGTGCCAGCAGCGCTACGGGGGAGACCCAGTACTTC.

On this clone itself: Other DNA sequences of this sample code for an identical CDR3. The rearrangement uses TRBV6-6 and TRBJ1-2; D is possibly TRBD1 (5 bases). V shed 2 bases and J shed 4 bases, with 8 bases lying between them. CDR3 size: 13 residues. CDR1 MNHNY and CDR2 SVGAGI come from the germline V gene (reference sequence). CDR3 DNA sequence: TGTGCCAGCAGTTACCGGGACGGCTATGGCTACACCTTC. This gives the protein CASSYRDGYGYTF.

The V gene is TRBV4-2, the J gene TRBJ2-2, with D perhaps matching TRBD2 (5 bases). There are 15 residues in the CDR3. Trimming took 0 bases from V and 5 from J, leaving 10 bases between them. Germline CDR1 LGHNA, CDR2 YNFKEQ. The DNA of the CDR3 is TGTGCCAGCAGCCAAGATAAGCGGATGACCGGGGAGCTGTTTTTT. Translation: CASSQDKRMTGELFF.

The CDR3, as DNA: TGTGCCAGCAGCACGACGACAGGGTGGGATCAGCCCCAGCATTTT. This codes for CASSTTTGWDQPQHF. This chain connects TRBV7-8 to TRBJ1-5, with 7 positions matching TRBD1. Germline values: CDR1 SGHVS, CDR2 FQNEAQ. V shed 5 bases, J shed 5 bases, and the junction held 9 bases outside the gene matches. This CDR3 contains 15 residues.

The rearrangement joins TRBV7-2 to TRBJ1-1; D gene ambiguous. The CDR3 sequence is 14 residues long. Germline V gene lookup returns CDR1 SGHTA and CDR2 FQGNSA. The ends were cut back, 4 bases at V and 0 bases at J, with 9 bases in the middle. The CDR3 nucleotides read TGTGCCAGCAGCTACCCCGGGCTGAACACTGAAGCTTTCTTT. Translating gives CASSYPGLNTEAFF.

The genes are TRBV19 and TRBJ2-5; D ambiguous. Trimming cost V 4 bases and J 1 base, with 16 bases left between them. Looked up from germline, CDR1 is LNHDA and CDR2 is SQIVND (reference sequence). This CDR3 has 16 residues. The CDR3 DNA is TGTGCCAGTAGTAGGACGGACGGCCGCCTCCAAGAGACCCAGTACTTC. This encodes CASSRTDGRLQETQYF.

This clone was seen once. The chain combines TRBV28 with TRBJ2-1; the D is unclear. Trimming removed 4 bases at V and 8 bases at J, with 9 bases between. Germline values: CDR1 MDHEN, CDR2 SYDVKM. The CDR3 spans 12 residues. CDR3 sequence reads: CASSSVSDEQFF. The CDR3, as DNA: TGTGCCAGCAGTTCCGTCTCCGATGAGCAGTTCTTC. The variable domain in full, completed from reference TRBV28 and TRBJ2-1, reads DVKVTQSSRYLVKRTGEKVFLECVQDMDHENMFWYRQDPGLGLRLIYFSYDVKMKEKGDIPEGYSVSREKKERFSLILESASTNQTSMYLCASSSVSDEQFFGPGTRLTVL.

The chain recombines TRBV19 with TRBJ2-5; 9 bases are a match to TRBD1. The CDR3 contains 11 residues. Trimming at V came to 11 bases and at J to 4 bases, leaving 2 bases not matched to a gene. Germline V gene sequence: CDR1 LNHDA, CDR2 SQIVND (reference sequence). The CDR3 coding sequence is TGTGCCCCGGACAGGGGAGAGACCCAGTACTTC. Translated, it gives CAPDRGETQYF.

The genes are TRBV30 and TRBJ2-7, with 9 bases aligning to TRBD2. The CDR3 has 20 residues. Germline V lookup: CDR1 GTSNPN, CDR2 SVGIG (reference sequence). With 1 base clipped from V and 6 bases from J, the junction kept 25 bases outside the gene matches. CDR3 sequence: CAWSAQQYKLAGAPRGEQYF. DNA of the CDR3: TGTGCCTGGAGTGCCCAGCAATACAAATTAGCGGGGGCCCCTCGGGGCGAGCAGTACTTC.

The chain carries TRBV30 and TRBJ1-6, with D possibly being TRBD1 (5 bases). Per germline, CDR1 GTSNPN and CDR2 SVGIG (reference sequence). The CDR3 has 13 amino acids. Trimming stripped 5 bases from V and 10 bases from J, with 15 bases between. Here the CDR3 DNA reads TGTGCCTGGGCCGGGACGGTGGGGTCACCCCTCCACTTT. Translation gives CAWAGTVGSPLHF.

The rearrangement joins TRBV5-4 to TRBJ2-5; TRBD2 matches 10 bases. The junction had 3 bases not matched to a gene; V was cut back by 0 bases and J by 4 bases. CDR3 size: 15 residues. Germline assignment: CDR1 SGHNT and CDR2 YYREEE (reference sequence). CDR3 protein: CASSLESGGGETQYF. DNA of the CDR3: TGTGCCAGCAGCTTGGAGAGCGGGGGGGGAGAGACCCAGTACTTC.

This clone was seen just once. The chain is built from TRBV2 and TRBJ2-2; 7 bases map to TRBD2. Germline V gene data show CDR1 as SNHLY and CDR2 as FYNNEI. Trimming took 6 bases from V and 2 from J; bases not matched to a gene: 3. The length of the CDR3 is 14 residues. The CDR3 loop is CASRLADNTGELFF. CDR3 nucleotides: TGTGCCAGCAGGCTAGCGGATAACACCGGGGAGCTGTTTTTT.

The rearrangement links TRBV5-1 to TRBJ2-5, with D possibly being TRBD2 (5 bases). Deletions cut 3 bases from V and 0 bases from J, with 12 bases between. The germline CDR1 and CDR2 sequences are SGHRS and YFSETQ. This CDR3 is 15 amino acids long. CDR3 loop: CASSSQRRYQETQYF. The CDR3 DNA reads as TGCGCCAGCAGCTCTCAGCGGAGATACCAAGAGACCCAGTACTTC.

The V call is TRBV2, the J call TRBJ1-2; unclear D gene. Germline lookup yields CDR1 SNHLY and CDR2 FYNNEI. The CDR3 totals 14 residues. V was clipped by 7 bases and J by 0 bases, with 12 bases between them. The CDR3 region is CASMPVKTNYGYTF. The CDR3 DNA reads as TGTGCCAGCATGCCCGTAAAGACTAACTATGGCTACACCTTC.

This chain uses TRBV19 with TRBJ1-5; 9 bases agree with TRBD1. This CDR3 is built from 14 residues. Germline trimming cut 7 bases from V and 1 base from J; bases unmatched to any gene: 2. Germline V CDR1 and CDR2: LNHDA, SQIVND (reference sequence). CDR3 protein: CASNTGGSNQPQHF. DNA for the CDR3: TGTGCCAGTAACACAGGGGGCAGCAATCAGCCCCAGCATTTT.

The genes are TRBV28 and TRBJ1-1; D ambiguous. The CDR3 runs 14 residues. V shed 4 bases and J shed 1 base, with 10 bases lying between them. In germline, CDR1 is MDHEN, CDR2 SYDVKM. The CDR3: CASSWRQTNTEAFF. The CDR3 DNA is TGTGCCAGCAGTTGGCGGCAGACGAACACTGAAGCTTTCTTT.

The chain links TRBV25-1 to TRBJ1-3; D gene ambiguous. The germline V gene encodes CDR1 MGHDK and CDR2 SYGVNS. This CDR3 has 12 residues. The ends were cut back, 7 bases at V and 0 bases at J, with 4 bases in the middle. In DNA, the CDR3 is TGTGCCAGCATAAGCTCTGGAAACACCATATATTTT. As protein: CASISSGNTIYF.

The rearrangement joins TRBV5-6 to TRBJ1-1; D not resolved. Germline-derived CDR1 and CDR2 are SGHDT and YYEEEE. Trimming stripped 2 bases from V and 0 bases from J, with 8 bases between. The CDR3 is 14 residues long. DNA of the CDR3: TGTGCCAGCAGCTTTGGGATCCTGAACACTGAAGCTTTCTTT. It yields the protein CASSFGILNTEAFF.

The V call is TRBV6-6, the J call TRBJ2-5; 7 bases map to TRBD2. Germline V lookup: CDR1 MNHNY, CDR2 SVGAGI (reference sequence). The V segment lost 6 bases and the J segment 1 base; nucleotides outside the gene matches: 2. This CDR3 is 13 amino acids long. The CDR3 nucleotides read TGTGCCAGCAGCCCGGGAGGCCAAGAGACCCAGTACTTC. The encoded protein is CASSPGGQETQYF.

The rearrangement links TRBV11-2 to TRBJ1-4, with D maybe TRBD1 (5 bases). The CDR3 loop spans 14 amino acids. V was pared by 2 bases and J by 4 bases, with 8 bases between. Per germline, CDR1 SGHAT and CDR2 FQNNGV. This chain's CDR3 is CASSLFGGNEKLFF. The CDR3 region has the DNA TGTGCCAGCAGCTTATTCGGGGGTAATGAAAAACTGTTTTTT.

The rearrangement joins TRBV2 to TRBJ1-4, with D hard to call. The CDR3 runs 12 residues. Germline V CDR1 and CDR2: SNHLY, FYNNEI. V gave up 8 bases and J gave up 13 bases, with 17 bases separating them. CDR3 sequence: CASWVGKGRLFF. CDR3 sequence (DNA): TGTGCCAGCTGGGTTGGGAAGGGAAGACTGTTTTTT.

The chain links TRBV19 to TRBJ2-3, with a possible D match to TRBD2 (6 bases). Trimming left V 4 bases short and J 2 bases short, with 19 bases between. The CDR3 loop spans 17 amino acids. Germline CDR1 is LNHDA and CDR2 is SQIVND (reference sequence). The CDR3 spells CASSTQFFGGSTDTQYF. The DNA of the CDR3 is TGTGCCAGTAGTACTCAATTTTTCGGGGGTTCCACAGATACGCAGTATTTT. Drawing the rest from reference TRBV19 and TRBJ2-3, the complete variable domain is DGGITQSPKYLFRKEGQNVTLSCEQNLNHDAMYWYRQDPGQGLRLIYYSQIVNDFQKGDIAEGYSVSREKKESFPLTVTSAQKNPTAFYLCASSTQFFGGSTDTQYFGPGTRLTVL.

The V gene is TRBV11-2, the J gene TRBJ1-4, with TRBD1 matching 7 bases. Germline CDR1 SGHAT, CDR2 FQNNGV. V was clipped by 5 bases and J by 7 bases; unmatched bases: 7. The CDR3 is 14 amino acids. The CDR3 loop reads CASSPEGASEKLFF. The CDR3 DNA sequence: TGTGCCAGCAGCCCGGAGGGGGCAAGTGAAAAACTGTTTTTT.